This is a list of T cell receptor beta chains from one sample in a study of CD8 T cells in Susac syndrome. TCRdb itself ran the immunoSEQ multiplex PCR reads through MiXCR, one entry per CDR3 protein. The table lists under 150,000 distinct CDR3 sequences, approximately 93% of them singletons. Sequencing was performed on CD8+ T cells from PBMCs. The origin of the receptors is a human donor in good health. The conserved cysteine and the conserved F or W are not part of the CDR3 here. D genes are given only for firm matches.

D gene	V gene	J gene	CDR3 protein
-	TRBV9	TRBJ2-3	ASSHPLLRPEGADTQY
-	TRBV29-1	TRBJ2-1	SVELVHNEQF
-	TRBV2	TRBJ1-1	ASSETGSEAF
-	TRBV28	TRBJ2-1	ASSGVAEYNEQF
-	TRBV5-8	TRBJ1-1	ASSLNEAF
TRBD2	TRBV4-3	TRBJ2-7	ASRKDWGGGYEQY
-	TRBV28	TRBJ2-5	ASSLWQDLQETQY
-	TRBV11-2	TRBJ2-3	ASSLISDTQY
-	TRBV13	TRBJ1-2	ASSPPLDYGYT
TRBD1	TRBV27	TRBJ2-7	ASSALRTGTGFEQY
TRBD1	TRBV4-3	TRBJ1-1	ASSQGHRGHDTEAF
-	TRBV20-1	TRBJ2-7	SARLVTTYEQY
-	TRBV18	TRBJ2-4	ASSPASSKNIQY
-	TRBV12-3/TRBV12-4	TRBJ2-7	ASIGRDSYEQY
TRBD2	TRBV20-1	TRBJ2-1	SAREWEGLHEQF
-	TRBV13	TRBJ2-7	ASSLGPAPSEQY
TRBD1	TRBV4-3	TRBJ2-1	ASSQDGTGANNEQF
TRBD2	TRBV30	TRBJ2-1	AWVAGRDEQF
-	TRBV29-1	TRBJ2-7	SVTLRDLRPYEQY
TRBD2	TRBV12-3/TRBV12-4	TRBJ2-3	ASSWTSGVDTQY
-	TRBV7-8	TRBJ1-2	ASSLASLWQDGYT
TRBD2	TRBV27	TRBJ2-7	ASSLWAAGDGYEQY
TRBD2	TRBV19	TRBJ2-1	ASSRTSPNEQF
-	TRBV3-1	TRBJ2-1	ASSQLTTDEQF
TRBD1	TRBV27	TRBJ2-2	ASSRQGAGGELF
-	TRBV20-1	TRBJ1-1	SAPLGGGTEAF
TRBD1	TRBV28	TRBJ2-5	ASSRDRAQETQY
-	TRBV4-2	TRBJ2-7	ASSQDFLVDYEQY
TRBD2	TRBV14	TRBJ2-3	ASSQDIGLAPSTDTQY
-	TRBV4-2	TRBJ2-6	ASSQEGSGLSGANVLT
TRBD1	TRBV2	TRBJ2-4	ASSEGQGSGGIQY
-	TRBV5-4	TRBJ2-3	ASSLVVAGDTQY
-	TRBV21-1	TRBJ2-7	ASSQELATGQDEQY
TRBD2	TRBV9	TRBJ2-5	ASSVEGTTSETQY
-	TRBV3-1	TRBJ2-3	ASSQGIPFQY
TRBD2	TRBV4-3	TRBJ2-3	ASSRGAGDLGTDTQY
TRBD2	TRBV7-3	TRBJ2-1	ARGFKTGTSGRSSPYNEQF
-	TRBV18	TRBJ2-5	ASSPPEVADQETQY
-	TRBV30	TRBJ2-2	AWSILTGSAGELF
-	TRBV7-9	TRBJ2-3	ASSLADLQGTQY
-	TRBV29-1	TRBJ2-7	SVEDQESEQY
-	TRBV19	TRBJ1-1	ASYGRLGNTEAF
-	TRBV27	TRBJ2-7	ASSSGLPYEQY
TRBD1	TRBV5-6	TRBJ2-5	ASSLGTGQETQY
-	TRBV30	TRBJ1-4	AWSGTDNEKLF
TRBD2	TRBV7-3	TRBJ2-1	ASSFSSGWYNEQF
-	TRBV3-1	TRBJ1-2	ASSQGKVTNYGYT
-	TRBV20-1	TRBJ2-5	SASLENTGQETQY
TRBD1	TRBV5-6	TRBJ2-7	ASSATGTGDGEQY